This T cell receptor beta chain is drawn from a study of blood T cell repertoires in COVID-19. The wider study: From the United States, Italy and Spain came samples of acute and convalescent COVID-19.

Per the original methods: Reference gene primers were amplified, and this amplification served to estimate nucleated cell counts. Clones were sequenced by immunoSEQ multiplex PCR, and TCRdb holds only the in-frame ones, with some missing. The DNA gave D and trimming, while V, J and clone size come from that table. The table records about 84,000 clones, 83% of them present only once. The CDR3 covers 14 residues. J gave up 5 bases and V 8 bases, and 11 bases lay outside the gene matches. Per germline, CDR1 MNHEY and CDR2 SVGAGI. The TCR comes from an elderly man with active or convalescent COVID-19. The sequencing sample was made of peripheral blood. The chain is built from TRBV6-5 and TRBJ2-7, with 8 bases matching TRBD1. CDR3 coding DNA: TGTGCCAGCCAACGCCCAGGGGGCCTAAACGAGCAGTACTTC. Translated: CASQRPGGLNEQYF.